These 22 T cell receptor beta chains share one sample of origin, sequenced in a study of regulatory T cells in long-lasting Graves disease. Described time point: newly diagnosed GD, antithyroid drugs for less than 3 months. The TCR library was made from RNA extracted from PBMCs. Arm-PCR of CDR3 regions with iRepertoire HTBI primers generated TCR beta libraries. TCRdb re-called the multiplex PCR reads with MiXCR, one entry per CDR3 protein. The sample contains 500,000 to 700,000 distinct CDR3 sequences, around 15% of which appear only once. Another study also made use of these data, one on T cells in Graves' hyperthyroidism and ophthalmopathy.

The sample in question was peripheral blood mononuclear cells (PBMCs), obtained at new diagnosis, from a patient treated with antithyroid drugs. The origin of the receptors is a woman aged 25 to 39 with Graves disease.

The rearrangement uses TRBV5-5 and TRBJ1-5, with a possible D match to TRBD1 (5 bases). The CDR3 covers 19 residues. Germline assignment: CDR1 SGHKS and CDR2 YYEKEE (reference sequence). With 1 base removed from V and 0 bases from J, the gap between germline ends came to 20 bases. The CDR3 loop is CASSLRVDWDSNSNQPQHF. The CDR3 DNA reads TGTGCCAGCAGCTTGAGGGTAGATTGGGACTCCAATAGCAATCAGCCCCAGCATTTT.

This clonotype was observed a handful of times. The chain combines TRBV10-2 with TRBJ2-3; D remains ambiguous. The CDR3 sequence is 10 residues long. The V gene lost 3 bases and the J gene lost 10 bases, with 5 bases spanning the gap. In germline, CDR1 is WSHSY, CDR2 SAAADI. CDR3 nucleotide sequence: TGCGCCAGCAGTGAATTGTCGCAGTATTTT. This translates into CASSELSQYF.

This clonotype has a count of ten or more. The CDR3 protein is CSGTDTDTQYF. The DNA for the CDR3 is TGCAGTGGGACTGACACAGATACGCAGTATTTT. The chain has TRBV20-1 and TRBJ2-3; D may be TRBD2 (5 bases). Trimming stripped 7 bases from V and 2 bases from J, with 7 bases between. Germline values: CDR1 DFQATT, CDR2 SNEGSKA (reference sequence). The CDR3 totals 11 residues.

The table lists this clonotype with many counts. The rearrangement uses TRBV7-6 and TRBJ2-3, with D tentatively TRBD2 (6 bases). The germline gives CDR1 SGHVS, CDR2 FNYEAQ. This CDR3 is built from 17 residues. V shed 5 bases and J shed 0 bases, with 18 bases lying between them. The CDR3 coding sequence is TGTGCCAGCAGCGGCGGGGCCAAGGCATTTAGCACAGATACGCAGTATTTT. Amino acid sequence: CASSGGAKAFSTDTQYF.

This chain uses TRBV30 with TRBJ1-4; D unclear. The germline V gene has CDR1 GTSNPN and CDR2 SVGIG (reference sequence). With 2 bases removed from V and 6 bases from J, the gap between germline ends came to 16 bases. CDR3 length equals 15 residues. The CDR3 is CAWSPKSPSDEKLFF. CDR3 nucleotide sequence: TGTGCCTGGAGTCCAAAGTCCCCATCAGATGAAAAACTGTTTTTT.

This clonotype appeared a few times. The rearrangement joins TRBV9 to TRBJ2-1; 10 nucleotides align to TRBD2. V gave up 0 bases and J gave up 4 bases; unmatched junction bases: 10. Per the germline V gene, CDR1 is SGDLS and CDR2 is YYNGEE. The CDR3 has 18 residues. The CDR3 loop reads CASSVGSGRAIRYNEQFF. CDR3 DNA: TGTGCCAGCAGCGTAGGGAGCGGGAGGGCAATTCGATACAATGAGCAGTTCTTC. Drawing the rest from reference TRBV9 and TRBJ2-1, the complete variable domain is DSGVTQTPKHLITATGQRVTLRCSPRSGDLSVYWYQQSLDQGLQFLIQYYNGEERAKGNILERFSAQQFPDLHSELNLSSLELGDSALYFCASSVGSGRAIRYNEQFFGPGTRLTVL.

This clonotype was observed many times. The V gene is TRBV9, the J gene TRBJ1-2; D gene uncertain. The CDR3 spans 14 residues. Per germline, CDR1 SGDLS and CDR2 YYNGEE. V was cut by 0 bases and J by 4 bases, with 10 bases left in between. DNA of the CDR3: TGTGCCAGCAGCGTAGGGCAGGACGGCTATGGCTACACCTTC. Residues: CASSVGQDGYGYTF.

The chain has TRBV5-6 and TRBJ1-5; D possibly corresponds to TRBD1 (6 bases). V was clipped by 1 base and J by 6 bases, with 20 bases between them. The CDR3 covers 17 residues. Germline lookup yields CDR1 SGHDT and CDR2 YYEEEE. The CDR3 sequence: CASSLYGFRGTGQPQHF. As DNA, the CDR3 is TGTGCCAGCAGCTTGTATGGATTCAGGGGCACGGGTCAGCCCCAGCATTTT.

The gene calls are TRBV12-3 or TRBV12-4 and TRBJ2-7, with TRBD2 identical over 14 bases. The CDR3 consists of 16 residues. Losses at the gene ends were 3 bases for V and 2 bases for J; bases not matched to a gene: 3. The CDR3 is CASSFGTSGSAYEQYF. For the CDR3, the DNA is TGTGCCAGCAGTTTTGGGACTAGCGGGAGCGCCTACGAGCAGTACTTC.

This clonotype was recorded many times. The chain combines TRBV25-1 with TRBJ2-7; tentatively, D is TRBD1 or TRBD2 (5 bases each). Germline loops: CDR1 MGHDK, CDR2 SYGVNS. The germline V and J ends were trimmed by 3 bases and 9 bases, with 15 bases remaining between them. This CDR3 region has 13 residues. Written as DNA, the CDR3 is TGTGCCAGCAGTGAGAGTGAGGGGAAATGGCAGTACTTC. It is translated as CASSESEGKWQYF.

The genes are TRBV6-5 and TRBJ1-4; no clear D gene. The CDR3 loop spans 14 amino acids. V dropped 2 bases and J dropped 7 bases, with 11 bases sitting between them. Germline V lookup: CDR1 MNHEY, CDR2 SVGAGI. Here the CDR3 DNA reads TGTGCCAGCAGTTACGGCCGTGGGTCTGAAAAACTGTTTTTT. Translating it yields CASSYGRGSEKLFF.

This rearrangement joins TRBV6-2 or TRBV6-3 to TRBJ1-5, with D unclear. The CDR3 contains 11 residues. Trimming left V 8 bases short and J 4 bases short, with 6 bases between. Germline lookup yields CDR1 MNHEY and CDR2 SVGEGT. CDR3 in DNA: TGTGCCAGCGGTCTTAATCAGCCCCAGCATTTT. Translated, it gives CASGLNQPQHF.

This clonotype was seen ten or more times. V is TRBV10-3 and J is TRBJ1-6, with 12 bases that match TRBD1. Germline lookup yields CDR1 ENHRY and CDR2 SYGVKD. This CDR3 region has 15 residues. Trimming took 6 bases from V and 7 from J; bases not matched to a gene: 4. CDR3 nucleotide sequence: TGTGCCATCAGGGGGACAGGGGGCGAGAATTCACCCCTCCACTTT. Translated, it gives CAIRGTGGENSPLHF.

CDR3 protein: CASSFGDSPLHF. The DNA for the CDR3 is TGTGCCAGCAGTTTCGGCGATTCACCCCTCCACTTT. The V gene is TRBV12-3 or TRBV12-4, the J gene TRBJ1-6; D is ambiguous. V was shortened by 3 bases and J by 8 bases, with 5 bases between the two germline ends. The CDR3 has 12 amino acids.

The chain employs TRBV2 and TRBJ2-1; D perhaps matches TRBD2 (6 bases). V gave up 6 bases and J gave up 7 bases, with 16 bases separating them. Per the germline V gene, CDR1 is SNHLY and CDR2 is FYNNEI. The CDR3 consists of 14 residues. DNA for the CDR3: TGTGCCAGCAGCGCCGATGGCGCGGGAAATGAGCAGTTCTTC. Its protein product is CASSADGAGNEQFF.

The CDR3 DNA reads as TGTGCCAGCAGTGCCCGACAGGGACATAATTCACCCCTCCACTTT. Translated: CASSARQGHNSPLHF. V gene TRBV2 combines with J gene TRBJ1-6, with 7 positions matching TRBD1. This CDR3 has 15 amino acids. Trimming cost V 4 bases and J 5 bases; bases outside gene matches: 5. CDR1 SNHLY and CDR2 FYNNEI come from the germline V gene.

This clonotype showed up just a few times. The chain uses TRBV5-4 and TRBJ2-3; 7 positions agree with TRBD2. The CDR3 has 15 amino acids. With V trimmed by 4 bases and J by 2 bases, 7 bases remained unmatched. The germline V gene encodes CDR1 SGHNT and CDR2 YYREEE (reference sequence). The CDR3 DNA sequence: TGTGCCAGCAGCCAATCTAGCGGAATCACAGATACGCAGTATTTT. Amino acid sequence: CASSQSSGITDTQYF. Variable domain in full (rest from reference TRBV5-4 and TRBJ2-3): ETGVTQSPTHLIKTRGQQVTLRCSSQSGHNTVSWYQQALGQGPQFIFQYYREEENGRGNFPPRFSGLQFPNYSSELNVNALELDDSALYLCASSQSSGITDTQYFGPGTRLTVL.

This clonotype was detected many times. The chain links TRBV28 to TRBJ1-1; tentatively, D is TRBD1 (6 bases). CDR1 is MDHEN, CDR2 SYDVKM, per germline. V lost 6 bases and J lost 1, with 12 bases in between. This CDR3 is built from 14 residues. CDR3 amino acids: CASRNGGQNTEAFF. Written as DNA, the CDR3 is TGTGCCAGCAGGAACGGGGGACAGAACACTGAAGCTTTCTTT.

The genes are TRBV9 and TRBJ1-1; 8 nucleotides agree with TRBD1. The length of the CDR3 is 15 residues. CDR1 is SGDLS, CDR2 YYNGEE, per germline. V gave up 4 bases and J gave up 1 base; unmatched junction bases: 6. The CDR3 nucleotides read TGTGCCAGCAGCAAGTCAGACAGGGGGAACACTGAAGCTTTCTTT. Its translation is CASSKSDRGNTEAFF.

There are a few counts of this clonotype. The genes are TRBV7-9 and TRBJ2-2, with D possibly being TRBD2 (5 bases). Germline values: CDR1 SEHNR, CDR2 FQNEAQ (reference sequence). The V gene lost 4 bases and the J gene lost 4 bases, with 10 bases spanning the gap. There are 14 residues in the CDR3. The CDR3 loop is CASSSGEGTGELFF. The CDR3 DNA reads as TGTGCCAGCAGCTCTGGTGAGGGCACCGGGGAGCTGTTTTTT.

The sample holds many counts of this clonotype. The chain carries TRBV7-2 and TRBJ2-1; 10 bases fit TRBD2. The junction had 15 bases not matched to a gene; V was cut back by 5 bases and J by 8 bases. Per the germline V gene, CDR1 is SGHTA and CDR2 is FQGNSA. The CDR3 is made up of 17 amino acids. CDR3 in amino acids: CASSPKVSAGGGYEQFF. CDR3 DNA sequence: TGTGCCAGCAGCCCAAAAGTATCAGCGGGAGGGGGCTATGAGCAGTTCTTC. Filled out from reference TRBV7-2 and TRBJ2-1, the complete variable domain reads GAGVSQSPSNKVTEKGKDVELRCDPISGHTALYWYRQSLGQGLEFLIYFQGNSAPDKSGLPSDRFSAERTGGSVSTLTIQRTQQEDSAVYLCASSPKVSAGGGYEQFFGPGTRLTVL.

This clonotype was observed a few times. This chain connects TRBV6-2 or TRBV6-3 to TRBJ2-3; 11 nucleotides align to TRBD2. The CDR3 consists of 17 residues. Looked up from germline, CDR1 is MNHEY and CDR2 is SVGEGT. The ends lost 0 bases at V and 5 bases at J; junction bases unmatched: 7. The CDR3 reads CASSYSVALAGEDTQYF. CDR3 nucleotide sequence: TGTGCCAGCAGTTACTCTGTGGCACTAGCGGGAGAAGATACGCAGTATTTT.